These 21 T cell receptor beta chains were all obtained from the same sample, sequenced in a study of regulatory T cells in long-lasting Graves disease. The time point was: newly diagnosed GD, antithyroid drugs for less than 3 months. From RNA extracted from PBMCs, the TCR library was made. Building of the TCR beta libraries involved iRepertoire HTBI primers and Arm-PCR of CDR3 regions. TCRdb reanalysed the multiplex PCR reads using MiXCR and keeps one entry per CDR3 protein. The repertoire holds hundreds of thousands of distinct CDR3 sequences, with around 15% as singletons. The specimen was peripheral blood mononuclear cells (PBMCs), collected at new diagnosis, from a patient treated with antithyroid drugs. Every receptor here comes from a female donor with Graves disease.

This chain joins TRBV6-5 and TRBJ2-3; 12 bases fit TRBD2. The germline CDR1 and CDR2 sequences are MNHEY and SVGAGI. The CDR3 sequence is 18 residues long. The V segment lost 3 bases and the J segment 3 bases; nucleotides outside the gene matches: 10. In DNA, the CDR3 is TGTGCCAGCAGTTATGCCCTAGCGGGGGGGCAGAGGACAGATACGCAGTATTTT. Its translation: CASSYALAGGQRTDTQYF.

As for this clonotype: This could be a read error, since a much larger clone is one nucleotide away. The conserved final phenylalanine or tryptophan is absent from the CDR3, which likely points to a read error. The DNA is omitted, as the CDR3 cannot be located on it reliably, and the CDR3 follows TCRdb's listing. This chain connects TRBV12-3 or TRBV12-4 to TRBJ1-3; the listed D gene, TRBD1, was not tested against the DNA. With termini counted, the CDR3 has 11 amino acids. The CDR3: CASSYEGTEYL.

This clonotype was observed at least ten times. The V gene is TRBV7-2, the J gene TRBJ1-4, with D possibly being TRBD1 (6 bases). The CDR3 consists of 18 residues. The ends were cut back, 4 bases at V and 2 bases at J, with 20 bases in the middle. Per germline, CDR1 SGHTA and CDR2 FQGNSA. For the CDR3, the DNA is TGTGCCAGCAGCTACCCCTTTACACGACAGGAGACTAATGAAAAACTGTTTTTT. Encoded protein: CASSYPFTRQETNEKLFF.

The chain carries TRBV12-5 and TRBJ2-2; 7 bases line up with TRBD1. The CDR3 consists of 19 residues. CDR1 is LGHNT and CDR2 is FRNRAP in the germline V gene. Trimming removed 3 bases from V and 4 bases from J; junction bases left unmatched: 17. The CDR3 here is CASGFQLGTETLTTGELFF. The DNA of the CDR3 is TGTGCTAGTGGTTTCCAACTCGGGACAGAAACTCTCACCACCGGGGAGCTGTTTTTT.

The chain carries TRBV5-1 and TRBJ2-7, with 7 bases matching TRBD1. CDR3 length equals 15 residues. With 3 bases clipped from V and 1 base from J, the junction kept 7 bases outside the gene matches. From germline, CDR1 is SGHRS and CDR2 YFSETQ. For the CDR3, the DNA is TGCGCCAGCAGCTGGGACAGCTTCCTTTCCTACGAGCAGTACTTC. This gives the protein CASSWDSFLSYEQYF.

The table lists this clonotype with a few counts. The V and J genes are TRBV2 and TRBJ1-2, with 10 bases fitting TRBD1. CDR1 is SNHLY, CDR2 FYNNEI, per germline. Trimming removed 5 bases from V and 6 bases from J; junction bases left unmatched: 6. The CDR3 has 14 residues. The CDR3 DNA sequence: TGTGCCAGCAGTAAGCCCGGGACAGGGGATGGCTACACCTTC. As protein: CASSKPGTGDGYTF.

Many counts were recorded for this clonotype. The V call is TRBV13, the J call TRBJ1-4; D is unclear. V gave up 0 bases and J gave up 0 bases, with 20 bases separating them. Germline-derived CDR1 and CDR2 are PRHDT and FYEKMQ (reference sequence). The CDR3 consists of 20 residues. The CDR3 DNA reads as TGTGCCAGCAGCTTAGGTTTAGTCGACACGGATACCTCAACTAATGAAAAACTGTTTTTT. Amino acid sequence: CASSLGLVDTDTSTNEKLFF. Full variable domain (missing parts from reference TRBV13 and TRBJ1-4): AAGVIQSPRHLIKEKRETATLKCYPIPRHDTVYWYQQGPGQDPQFLISFYEKMQSDKGSIPDRFSAQQFSDYHSELNMSSLELGDSALYFCASSLGLVDTDTSTNEKLFFGSGTQLSVL.

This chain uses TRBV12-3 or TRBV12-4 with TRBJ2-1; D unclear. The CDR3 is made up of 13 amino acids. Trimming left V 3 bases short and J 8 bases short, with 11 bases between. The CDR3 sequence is CASSFQSGDEQFF. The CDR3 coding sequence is TGTGCCAGCAGTTTCCAGTCGGGCGATGAGCAGTTCTTC.

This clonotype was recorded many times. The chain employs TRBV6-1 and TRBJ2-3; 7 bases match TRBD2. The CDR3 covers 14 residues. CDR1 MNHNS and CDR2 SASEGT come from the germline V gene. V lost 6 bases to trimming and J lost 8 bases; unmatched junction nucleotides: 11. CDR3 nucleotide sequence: TGTGCCAGCAGGCGGGAGACGGGAACTCCTACGCAGTATTTT. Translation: CASRRETGTPTQYF.

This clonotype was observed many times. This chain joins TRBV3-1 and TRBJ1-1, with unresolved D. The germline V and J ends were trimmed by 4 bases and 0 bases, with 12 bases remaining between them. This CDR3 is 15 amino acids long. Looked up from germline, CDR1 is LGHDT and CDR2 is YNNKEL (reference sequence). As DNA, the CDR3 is TGTGCCAGCAGCCTCCGTCCGGTAGTGAACACTGAAGCTTTCTTT. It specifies CASSLRPVVNTEAFF.

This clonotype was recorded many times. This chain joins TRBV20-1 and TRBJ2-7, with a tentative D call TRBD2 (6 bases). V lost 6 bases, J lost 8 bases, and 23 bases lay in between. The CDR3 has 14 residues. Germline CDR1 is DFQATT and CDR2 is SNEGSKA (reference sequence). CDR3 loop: CSARDSTQIYQQYF. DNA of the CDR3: TGCAGTGCACGGGACTCCACACAAATATACCAGCAGTACTTC.

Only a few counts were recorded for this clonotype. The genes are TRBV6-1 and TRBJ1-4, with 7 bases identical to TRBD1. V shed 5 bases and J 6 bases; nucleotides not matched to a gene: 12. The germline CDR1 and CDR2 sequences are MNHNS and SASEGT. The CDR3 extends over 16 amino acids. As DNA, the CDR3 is TGTGCCAGCAGTAAGCGGGACAGCACGTTGGATGAAAAACTGTTTTTT. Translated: CASSKRDSTLDEKLFF.

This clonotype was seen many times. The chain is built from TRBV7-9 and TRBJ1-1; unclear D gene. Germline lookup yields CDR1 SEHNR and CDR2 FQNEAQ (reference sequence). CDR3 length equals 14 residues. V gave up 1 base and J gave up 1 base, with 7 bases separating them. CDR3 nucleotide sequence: TGTGCCAGCAGCTTAGTCAACAGGAACACTGAAGCTTTCTTT. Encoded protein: CASSLVNRNTEAFF.

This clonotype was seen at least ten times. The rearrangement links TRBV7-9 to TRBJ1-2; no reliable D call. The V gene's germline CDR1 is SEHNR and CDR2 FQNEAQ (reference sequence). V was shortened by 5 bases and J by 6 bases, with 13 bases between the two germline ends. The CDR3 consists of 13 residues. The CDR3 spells CASSARRKDGYTF. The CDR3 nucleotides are TGTGCCAGCAGCGCAAGGAGAAAGGATGGCTACACCTTC. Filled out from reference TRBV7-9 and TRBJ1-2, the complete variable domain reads DTGVSQNPRHKITKRGQNVTFRCDPISEHNRLYWYRQTLGQGPEFLTYFQNEAQLEKSRLLSDRFSAERPKGSFSTLEIQRTEQGDSAMYLCASSARRKDGYTFGSGTRLTVV.

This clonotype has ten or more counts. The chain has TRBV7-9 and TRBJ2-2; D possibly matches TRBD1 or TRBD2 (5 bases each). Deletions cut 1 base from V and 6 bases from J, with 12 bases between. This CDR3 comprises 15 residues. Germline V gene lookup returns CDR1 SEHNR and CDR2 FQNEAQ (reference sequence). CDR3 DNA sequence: TGTGCCAGCAGCTTAGTTAGGGGAGCCCCCGGGGAGCTGTTTTTT. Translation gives CASSLVRGAPGELFF.

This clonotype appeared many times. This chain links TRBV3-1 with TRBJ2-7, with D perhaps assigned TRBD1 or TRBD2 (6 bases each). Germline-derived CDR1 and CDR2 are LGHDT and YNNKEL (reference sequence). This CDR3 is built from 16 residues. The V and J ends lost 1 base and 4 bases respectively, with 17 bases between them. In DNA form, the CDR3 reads TGTGCCAGCAGCCAAGGAGGGGGACGCGGGATATACGAGCAGTACTTC. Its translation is CASSQGGGRGIYEQYF.

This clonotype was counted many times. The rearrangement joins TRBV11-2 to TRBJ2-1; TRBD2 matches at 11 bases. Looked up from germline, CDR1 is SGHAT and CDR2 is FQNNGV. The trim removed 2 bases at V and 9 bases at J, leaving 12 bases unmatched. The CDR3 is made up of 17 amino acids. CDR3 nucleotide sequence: TGTGCCAGCAGCTTAATCAAAGGGAGACTAGCGGGACGTGAGCAGTTCTTC. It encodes CASSLIKGRLAGREQFF.

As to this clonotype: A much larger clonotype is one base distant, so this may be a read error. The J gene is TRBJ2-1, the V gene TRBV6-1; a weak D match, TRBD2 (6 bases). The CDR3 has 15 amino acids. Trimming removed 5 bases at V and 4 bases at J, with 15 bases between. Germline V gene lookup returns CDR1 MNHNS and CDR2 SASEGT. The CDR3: CASSRPGLRYNEQFF. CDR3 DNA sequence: TGTGCCAGCAGTCGTCCAGGACTACGTTACAATGAGCAGTTCTTC.

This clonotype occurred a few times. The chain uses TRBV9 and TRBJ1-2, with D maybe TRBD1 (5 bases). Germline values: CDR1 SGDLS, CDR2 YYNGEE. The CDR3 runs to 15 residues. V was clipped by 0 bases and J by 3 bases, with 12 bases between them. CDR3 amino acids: CASSVEQVSHYGYTF. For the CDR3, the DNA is TGTGCCAGCAGCGTAGAACAGGTCTCCCACTATGGCTACACCTTC.

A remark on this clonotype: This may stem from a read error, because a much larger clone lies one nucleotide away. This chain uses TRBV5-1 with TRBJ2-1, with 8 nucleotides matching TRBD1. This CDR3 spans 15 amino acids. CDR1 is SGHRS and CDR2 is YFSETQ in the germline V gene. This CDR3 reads CASGLERQGLDEQFF. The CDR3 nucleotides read TGCGCCAGCGGCTTGGAGCGACAGGGGTTGGATGAGCAGTTCTTC.

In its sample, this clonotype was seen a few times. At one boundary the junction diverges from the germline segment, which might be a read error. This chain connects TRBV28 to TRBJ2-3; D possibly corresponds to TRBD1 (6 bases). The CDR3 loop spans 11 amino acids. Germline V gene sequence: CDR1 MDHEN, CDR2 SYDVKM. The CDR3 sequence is CASSPRGPLFF. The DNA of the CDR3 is TGTGCCAGCAGCCCCAGGGGCCCCCTCTTTTTT. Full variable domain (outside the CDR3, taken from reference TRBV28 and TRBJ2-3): DVKVTQSSRYLVKRTGEKVFLECVQDMDHENMFWYRQDPGLGLRLIYFSYDVKMKEKGDIPEGYSVSREKKERFSLILESASTNQTSMYLCASSPRGPLFFGPGTRLTVL.